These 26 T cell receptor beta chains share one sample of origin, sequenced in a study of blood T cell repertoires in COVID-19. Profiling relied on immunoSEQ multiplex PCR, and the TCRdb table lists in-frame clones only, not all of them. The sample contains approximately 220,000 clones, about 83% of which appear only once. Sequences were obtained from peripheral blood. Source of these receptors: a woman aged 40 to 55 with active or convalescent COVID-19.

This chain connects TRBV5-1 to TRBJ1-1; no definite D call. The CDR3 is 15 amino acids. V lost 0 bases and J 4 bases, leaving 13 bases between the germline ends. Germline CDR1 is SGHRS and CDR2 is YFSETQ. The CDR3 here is CASSLAMGSITEAFF. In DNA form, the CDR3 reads TGCGCCAGCAGCTTGGCCATGGGCAGTATCACTGAAGCTTTCTTT.

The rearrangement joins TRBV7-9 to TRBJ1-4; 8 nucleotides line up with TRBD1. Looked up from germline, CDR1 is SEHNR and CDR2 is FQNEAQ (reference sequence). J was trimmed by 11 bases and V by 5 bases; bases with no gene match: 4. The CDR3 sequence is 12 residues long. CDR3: CASSQDREKLFF. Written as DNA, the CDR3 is TGTGCCAGCAGCCAGGACAGGGAGAAACTGTTTTTT.

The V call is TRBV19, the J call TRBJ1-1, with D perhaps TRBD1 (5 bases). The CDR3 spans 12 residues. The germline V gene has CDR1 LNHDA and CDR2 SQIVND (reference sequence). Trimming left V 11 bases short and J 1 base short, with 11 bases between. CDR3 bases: TGTGCCTGCAGGGAACCGAACACTGAAGCTTTCTTT. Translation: CACREPNTEAFF.

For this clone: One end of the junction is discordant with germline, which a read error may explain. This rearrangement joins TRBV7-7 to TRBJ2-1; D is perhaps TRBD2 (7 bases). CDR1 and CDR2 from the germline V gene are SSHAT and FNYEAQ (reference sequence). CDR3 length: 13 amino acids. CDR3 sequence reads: CASSLGAGAEQFF. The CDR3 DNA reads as TGTGCTAGCAGCTTAGGGGCGGGGGCAGAGCAGTTCTTC.

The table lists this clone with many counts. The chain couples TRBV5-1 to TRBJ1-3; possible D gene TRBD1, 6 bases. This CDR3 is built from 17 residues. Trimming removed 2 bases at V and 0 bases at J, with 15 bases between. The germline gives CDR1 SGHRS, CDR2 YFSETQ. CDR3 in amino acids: CASSLLSHRDSGNTIYF. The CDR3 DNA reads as TGCGCCAGCAGCTTACTCTCCCACAGGGACTCTGGAAACACCATATATTTT. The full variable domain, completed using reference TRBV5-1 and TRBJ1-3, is KAGVTQTPRYLIKTRGQQVTLSCSPISGHRSVSWYQQTPGQGLQFLFEYFSETQRNKGNFPGRFSGRQFSNSRSEMNVSTLELGDSALYLCASSLLSHRDSGNTIYFGEGSWLTVV.

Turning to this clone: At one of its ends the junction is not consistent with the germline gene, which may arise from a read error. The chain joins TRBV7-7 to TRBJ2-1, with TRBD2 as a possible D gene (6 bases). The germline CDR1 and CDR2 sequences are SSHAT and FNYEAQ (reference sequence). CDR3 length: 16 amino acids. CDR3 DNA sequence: TGTGCTAGCAGCCTTACTAGCCCGAGCTCCTACAATGAGCAGTTCTTC. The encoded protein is CASSLTSPSSYNEQFF.

CDR3 sequence reads: CAWSDWVVFSPQHF. The CDR3, as DNA: TGTGCCTGGAGCGACTGGGTGGTTTTCAGCCCCCAGCATTTT. This rearrangement joins TRBV30 to TRBJ1-5; D unclear. The CDR3 extends over 14 amino acids. V lost 3 bases, J lost 10 bases, and 19 bases lay in between. Germline lookup yields CDR1 GTSNPN and CDR2 SVGIG (reference sequence).

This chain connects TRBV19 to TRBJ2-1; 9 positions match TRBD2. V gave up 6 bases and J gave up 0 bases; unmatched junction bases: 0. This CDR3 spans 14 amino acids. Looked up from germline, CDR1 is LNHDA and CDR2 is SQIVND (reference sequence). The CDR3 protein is CASRTSGSYNEQFF. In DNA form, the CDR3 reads TGTGCCAGTAGGACTAGCGGCTCCTACAATGAGCAGTTCTTC.

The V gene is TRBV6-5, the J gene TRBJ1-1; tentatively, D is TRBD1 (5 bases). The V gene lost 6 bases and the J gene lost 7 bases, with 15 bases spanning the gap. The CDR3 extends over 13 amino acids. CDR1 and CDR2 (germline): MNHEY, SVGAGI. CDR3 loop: CASSLQATGEAFF. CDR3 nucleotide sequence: TGTGCCAGCAGCCTACAGGCGACCGGTGAAGCTTTCTTT.

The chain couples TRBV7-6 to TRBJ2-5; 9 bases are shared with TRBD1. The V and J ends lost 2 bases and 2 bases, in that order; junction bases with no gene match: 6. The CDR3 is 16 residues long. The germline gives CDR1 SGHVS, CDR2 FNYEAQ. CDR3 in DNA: TGTGCCAGCAGCTTACTCCCCGGGACAGGGCAAGAGACCCAGTACTTC. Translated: CASSLLPGTGQETQYF. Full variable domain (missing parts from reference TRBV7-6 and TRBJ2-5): GAGVSQSPRYKVTKRGQDVALRCDPISGHVSLYWYRQALGQGPEFLTYFNYEAQQDKSGLPNDRFSAERPEGSISTLTIQRTEQRDSAMYRCASSLLPGTGQETQYFGPGTRLLVL.

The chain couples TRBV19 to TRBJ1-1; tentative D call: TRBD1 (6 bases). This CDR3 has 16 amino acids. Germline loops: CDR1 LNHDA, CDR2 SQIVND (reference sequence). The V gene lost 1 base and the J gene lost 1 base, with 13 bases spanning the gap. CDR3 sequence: CASSIGGRGGNTEAFF. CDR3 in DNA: TGTGCCAGTAGTATAGGGGGCAGGGGCGGGAACACTGAAGCTTTCTTT.

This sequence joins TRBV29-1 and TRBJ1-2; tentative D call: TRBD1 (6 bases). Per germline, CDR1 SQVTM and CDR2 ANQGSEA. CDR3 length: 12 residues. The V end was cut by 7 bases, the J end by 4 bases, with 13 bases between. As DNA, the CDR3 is TGCAGCGCATCACAGGGCAGCTATGGCTACACCTTC. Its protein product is CSASQGSYGYTF. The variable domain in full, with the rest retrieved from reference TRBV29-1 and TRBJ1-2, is SAVISQKPSRDICQRGTSLTIQCQVDSQVTMMFWYRQQPGQSLTLIATANQGSEATYESGFVIDKFPISRPNLTFSTLTVSNMSPEDSSIYLCSASQGSYGYTFGSGTRLTVV.

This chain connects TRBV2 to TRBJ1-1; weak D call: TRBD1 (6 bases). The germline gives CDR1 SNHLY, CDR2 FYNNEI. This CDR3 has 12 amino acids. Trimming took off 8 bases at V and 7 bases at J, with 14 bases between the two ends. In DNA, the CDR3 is TGTGCCAGCTCCCAGGGGTGGGGTGAAGCTTTCTTT. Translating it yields CASSQGWGEAFF.

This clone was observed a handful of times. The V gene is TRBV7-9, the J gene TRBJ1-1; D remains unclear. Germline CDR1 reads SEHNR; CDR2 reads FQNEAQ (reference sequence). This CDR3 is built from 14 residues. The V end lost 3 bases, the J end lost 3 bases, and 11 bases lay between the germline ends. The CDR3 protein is CASSFSQTYTEAFF. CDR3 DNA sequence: TGTGCCAGCAGCTTTTCCCAGACATACACTGAAGCTTTCTTT.

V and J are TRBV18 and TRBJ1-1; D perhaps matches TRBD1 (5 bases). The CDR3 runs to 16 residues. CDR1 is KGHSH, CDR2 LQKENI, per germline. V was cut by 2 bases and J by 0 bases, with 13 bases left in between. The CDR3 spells CASSPREDSLNTEAFF. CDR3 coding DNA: TGTGCCAGCTCACCAAGGGAAGACAGTCTGAACACTGAAGCTTTCTTT.

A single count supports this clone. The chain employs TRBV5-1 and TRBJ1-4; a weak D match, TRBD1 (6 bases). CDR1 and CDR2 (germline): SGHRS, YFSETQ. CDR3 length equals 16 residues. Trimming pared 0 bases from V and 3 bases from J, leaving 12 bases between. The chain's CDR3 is CASSLAFDRSNEKLFF. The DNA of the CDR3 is TGCGCCAGCAGCTTGGCCTTCGACAGGTCTAATGAAAAACTGTTTTTT. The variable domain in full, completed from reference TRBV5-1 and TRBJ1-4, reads KAGVTQTPRYLIKTRGQQVTLSCSPISGHRSVSWYQQTPGQGLQFLFEYFSETQRNKGNFPGRFSGRQFSNSRSEMNVSTLELGDSALYLCASSLAFDRSNEKLFFGSGTQLSVL.

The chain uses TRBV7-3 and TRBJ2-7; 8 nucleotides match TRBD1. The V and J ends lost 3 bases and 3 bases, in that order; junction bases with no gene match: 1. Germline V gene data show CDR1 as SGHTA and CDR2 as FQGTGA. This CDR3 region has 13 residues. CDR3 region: CASSFTGGYEQYF. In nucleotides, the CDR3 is TGTGCCAGCAGCTTTACAGGGGGCTACGAGCAGTACTTC.

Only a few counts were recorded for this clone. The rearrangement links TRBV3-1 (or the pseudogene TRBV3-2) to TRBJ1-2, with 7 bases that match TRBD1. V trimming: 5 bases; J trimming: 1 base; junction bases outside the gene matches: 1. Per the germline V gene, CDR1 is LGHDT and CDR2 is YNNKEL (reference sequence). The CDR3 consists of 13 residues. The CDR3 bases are TGTGCCAGCAGCTGGGACAGTAACTATGGCTACACCTTC. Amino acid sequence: CASSWDSNYGYTF.

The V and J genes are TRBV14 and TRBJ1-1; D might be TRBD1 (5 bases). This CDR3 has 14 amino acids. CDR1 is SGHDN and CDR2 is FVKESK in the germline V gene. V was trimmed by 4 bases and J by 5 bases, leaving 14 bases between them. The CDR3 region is CASSPGRVRTEAFF. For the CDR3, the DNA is TGTGCCAGCAGCCCAGGGAGGGTTCGAACTGAAGCTTTCTTT.

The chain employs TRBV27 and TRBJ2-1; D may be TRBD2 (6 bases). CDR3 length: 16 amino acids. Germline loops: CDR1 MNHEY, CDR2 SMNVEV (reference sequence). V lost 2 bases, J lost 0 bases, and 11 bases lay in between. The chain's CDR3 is CASSLGRGYSYNEQFF. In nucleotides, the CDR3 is TGTGCCAGCAGTTTAGGGCGGGGATACTCCTACAATGAGCAGTTCTTC.

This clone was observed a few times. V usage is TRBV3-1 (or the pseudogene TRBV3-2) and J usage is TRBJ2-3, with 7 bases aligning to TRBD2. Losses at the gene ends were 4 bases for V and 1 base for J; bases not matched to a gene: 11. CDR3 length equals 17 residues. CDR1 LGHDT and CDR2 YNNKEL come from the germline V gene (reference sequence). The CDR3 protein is CASSLSWASGRTDTQYF. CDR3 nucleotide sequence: TGTGCCAGCAGCCTCAGTTGGGCTAGCGGTCGCACAGATACGCAGTATTTT.

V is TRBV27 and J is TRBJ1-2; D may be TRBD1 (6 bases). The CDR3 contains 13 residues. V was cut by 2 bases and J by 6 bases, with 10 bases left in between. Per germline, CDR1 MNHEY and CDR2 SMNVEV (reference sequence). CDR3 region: CASSLRRGDGYTF. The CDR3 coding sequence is TGTGCCAGCAGTTTACGCAGGGGAGATGGCTACACCTTC.

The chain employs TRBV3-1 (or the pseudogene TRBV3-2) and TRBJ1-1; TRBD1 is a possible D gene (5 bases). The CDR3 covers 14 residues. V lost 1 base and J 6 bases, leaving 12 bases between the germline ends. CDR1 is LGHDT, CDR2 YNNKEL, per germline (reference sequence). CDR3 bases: TGTGCCAGCAGCCAAGCGGGGGTTGGCGCTGAAGCTTTCTTT. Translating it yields CASSQAGVGAEAFF.

The CDR3 protein is CASSSGASGGYNEQFF. In nucleotides, the CDR3 is TGTGCCAGCAGTTCGGGGGCTAGCGGGGGATACAATGAGCAGTTCTTC. The chain is built from TRBV6-6 and TRBJ2-1; 10 bases map to TRBD2. This CDR3 has 16 residues. The V gene's germline CDR1 is MNHNY and CDR2 SVGAGI (reference sequence). The trim removed 4 bases at V and 4 bases at J, leaving 7 bases unmatched.

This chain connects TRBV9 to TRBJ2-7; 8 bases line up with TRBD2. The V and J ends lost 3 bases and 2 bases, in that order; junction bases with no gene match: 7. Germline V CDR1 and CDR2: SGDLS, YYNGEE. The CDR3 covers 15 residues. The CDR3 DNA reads TGTGCCAGCAGCGCCGCGGGGGGTACCGCCTACGAGCAGTACTTC. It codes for CASSAAGGTAYEQYF.

The CDR3 sequence is CASSSSGSSYEQYF. CDR3 DNA sequence: TGTGCCAGCAGCTCCAGCGGGAGCTCCTACGAGCAGTACTTC. V is TRBV9 and J is TRBJ2-7, with 8 bases fitting TRBD2. V trimming: 4 bases; J trimming: 0 bases; junction bases outside the gene matches: 3. This CDR3 has 14 residues. Germline CDR1 reads SGDLS; CDR2 reads YYNGEE.